This TCR beta chain was obtained from a study of graft-versus-host responses after intestinal transplantation. Study summary: All of the recipients had induction that used anti-thymocyte globulin, then tacrolimus and steroids for around three years.

Comment on this clone: Its antigen remains unidentified.

Here immunoSEQ multiplex PCR was the method, and the copy in TCRdb shows in-frame clones only, minus some. The sample lists nearly 90,000 clones; roughly 87% were seen once. Sequencing was performed on unstimulated CD8+ T cells sorted from spleen or lymph node cells, taken before intestinal transplant. The receptor's source is a human donor who received an intestinal transplant.

The CDR3 loop reads CAWSVEVEAYEQYF. DNA for the CDR3: TGTGCCTGGAGTGTTGAAGTTGAGGCCTACGAGCAGTACTTC. The chain combines TRBV30 with TRBJ2-7; D call uncertain. The ends were cut back, 0 bases at V and 2 bases at J, with 11 bases in the middle. The CDR3 consists of 14 residues. Germline lookup yields CDR1 GTSNPN and CDR2 SVGIG (reference sequence). Based on the CDR3 plus reference TRBV30 and TRBJ2-7, the full variable domain is SQTIHQWPATLVQPVGSPLSLECTVEGTSNPNLYWYRQAAGRGLQLLFYSVGIGQISSEVPQNLSASRPQDRQFILSSKKLLLSDSGFYLCAWSVEVEAYEQYFGPGTRLTVT.